This entry lists 18 T cell receptor beta chains sequenced from one sample in a study of CD8 T cells in ankylosing spondylitis. Notes on the study in general: Characteristic of ankylosing spondylitis blood, it appeared, was a TCR beta motif comprising about eight highly homologous variants.

No antigen has been identified for these receptors. TCRdb reanalysed the 5' RACE reads using MiXCR and keeps one entry per CDR3 protein. This sample has around 490,000 distinct CDR3 sequences, with about 5.7% found just once. The sample was blood, either unsorted or a sorted T cell fraction (not recorded which). All receptors come from a male donor with ankylosing spondylitis.

This clonotype was observed a handful of times. V gene TRBV7-2 combines with J gene TRBJ2-7, with D perhaps TRBD2 (6 bases). The CDR3 contains 14 residues. Trimming took 6 bases from V and 7 from J, leaving 19 bases between them. CDR1 SGHTA and CDR2 FQGNSA come from the germline V gene. The DNA of the CDR3 is TGTGCCAGCAGACAAATCGGGGGAAAGACTGAGCAGTACTTC. The encoded protein is CASRQIGGKTEQYF.

In its sample, this clonotype was seen many times. The chain recombines TRBV5-4 with TRBJ2-3; D may be TRBD2 (5 bases). V lost 1 base, J lost 2 bases, and 11 bases lay in between. CDR1 is SGHNT, CDR2 YYREEE, per germline (reference sequence). The CDR3 consists of 15 residues. As DNA, the CDR3 is TGTGCCAGCAGCTTGAAGGGAGCCCCCACAGATACGCAGTATTTT. Protein: CASSLKGAPTDTQYF.

V gene TRBV29-1 combines with J gene TRBJ2-5, with D unclear. CDR3 size: 11 residues. With 4 bases removed from V and 7 bases from J, the gap between germline ends came to 10 bases. Germline loops: CDR1 SQVTM, CDR2 ANQGSEA. CDR3 region: CSVVSPRTQYF. The CDR3 bases are TGCAGCGTTGTTAGTCCGCGGACCCAGTACTTC.

This clonotype was recorded many times. The chain recombines TRBV20-1 with TRBJ1-2; TRBD1 agrees at 10 bases. Germline V gene data show CDR1 as DFQATT and CDR2 as SNEGSKA (reference sequence). Germline trimming cut 0 bases from V and 4 bases from J; bases unmatched to any gene: 5. The CDR3 is 15 amino acids. In nucleotides, the CDR3 is TGCAGTGCTAGAGATCGGGACAGGGGAATCTATGGCTACACCTTC. This encodes CSARDRDRGIYGYTF.

This clonotype occurred a few times. The chain carries TRBV27 and TRBJ2-6; a weak D match, TRBD2 (6 bases). Germline V gives CDR1 MNHEY, CDR2 SMNVEV (reference sequence). Trimming stripped 5 bases from V and 0 bases from J, with 11 bases between. The CDR3 loop spans 16 amino acids. CDR3 protein: CASSPAGSSGANVLTF. The CDR3 DNA reads as TGTGCCAGCAGTCCAGCGGGCAGCTCTGGGGCCAACGTCCTGACTTTC. Together with reference TRBV27 and TRBJ2-6, the CDR3 gives the full variable domain: EAQVTQNPRYLITVTGKKLTVTCSQNMNHEYMSWYRQDPGLGLRQIYYSMNVEVTDKGDVPEGYKVSRKEKRNFPLILESPSPNQTSLYFCASSPAGSSGANVLTFGAGSRLTVL.

This clonotype has only a few counts. The genes are TRBV12-3 or TRBV12-4 and TRBJ2-2, with 7 bases fitting TRBD2. The V gene end was trimmed by 3 bases and the J gene end by 4 bases; junction bases not matched to a gene: 14. The CDR3 loop spans 18 amino acids. In DNA, the CDR3 is TGTGCCAGCAGTTTCTGGTCGGGCGGGGGACGGGGCACCGGGGAGCTGTTTTTT. It encodes CASSFWSGGGRGTGELFF.

This clonotype was seen many times. The rearrangement uses TRBV11-2 and TRBJ2-7, with 8 bases lining up with TRBD2. Trimming at V came to 6 bases and at J to 4 bases, leaving 11 bases not matched to a gene. The length of the CDR3 is 15 residues. Germline lookup yields CDR1 SGHAT and CDR2 FQNNGV. The chain's CDR3 is CASRPPGRGKYEQYF. CDR3 DNA: TGTGCCAGCAGGCCTCCCGGGAGGGGGAAGTACGAGCAGTACTTC.

The sample holds many counts of this clonotype. This chain joins TRBV5-1 and TRBJ2-5; a weak D match, TRBD2 (6 bases). The length of the CDR3 is 17 residues. CDR1 is SGHRS and CDR2 is YFSETQ in the germline V gene. The V gene lost 1 base and the J gene lost 1 base, with 17 bases spanning the gap. CDR3 sequence reads: CASSLFREPRRQETQYF. In DNA, the CDR3 is TGCGCCAGCAGCTTGTTCCGGGAGCCAAGACGCCAAGAGACCCAGTACTTC.

Concerning this clonotype itself: A much larger clone lies one base from this, so it may be a read error. This chain links TRBV5-1 with TRBJ2-5, with unresolved D. Trimming removed 3 bases from V and 1 base from J, with 7 bases in between. The V gene's germline CDR1 is SGHRS and CDR2 YFSETQ. This CDR3 has 13 residues. CDR3 in DNA: TGCGCCAGCAGCTGGAGCGTCCAAGAGACCCAGTACTTC. This encodes CASSWSVQETQYF.

This rearrangement joins TRBV7-8 to TRBJ2-7, with 7 bases identical to TRBD1. This CDR3 is 18 amino acids long. Germline CDR1 and CDR2: SGHVS and FQNEAQ. The junction had 15 bases not matched to a gene; V was cut back by 1 base and J by 3 bases. CDR3 amino acids: CASSLVTGPSILIYEQYF. The CDR3 nucleotides read TGTGCCAGCAGCTTAGTGACAGGGCCCAGCATTCTTATCTACGAGCAGTACTTC.

This clonotype has a count of ten or more. This chain connects TRBV20-1 to TRBJ2-3, with D tentatively TRBD1 or TRBD2 (5 bases each). The CDR3 sequence is 14 residues long. Trimming left V 3 bases short and J 10 bases short, with 20 bases between. Germline assignment: CDR1 DFQATT and CDR2 SNEGSKA (reference sequence). CDR3 bases: TGCAGTGCTAGCTGGGGGACCTCTCGAAAGGCGCAGTATTTT. Residues: CSASWGTSRKAQYF.

This clonotype was picked up many times. V gene TRBV3-1 combines with J gene TRBJ2-3; no clear D gene. The CDR3 totals 12 residues. Deletions cut 4 bases from V and 5 bases from J, with 7 bases between. Germline CDR1 and CDR2: LGHDT and YNNKEL (reference sequence). In DNA, the CDR3 is TGTGCCAGCAGCCTCTATGGAGATACGCAGTATTTT. It yields the protein CASSLYGDTQYF.

This clonotype was seen ten or more times. The genes are TRBV20-1 and TRBJ2-1; D is uncertain. The CDR3 consists of 12 residues. Germline V gene lookup returns CDR1 DFQATT and CDR2 SNEGSKA (reference sequence). Trimming took 5 bases from V and 6 from J, leaving 11 bases between them. CDR3 sequence reads: CSASRFPNEQFF. CDR3 sequence (DNA): TGCAGTGCTTCTAGGTTCCCCAATGAGCAGTTCTTC.

This clonotype was counted ten times or more. The rearrangement uses TRBV27 and TRBJ2-3; TRBD2 matches at 7 bases. After removal of 6 bases from V and 1 base from J, the junction contained 16 bases not matched to a gene. Per germline, CDR1 MNHEY and CDR2 SMNVEV (reference sequence). The CDR3 length is 18 residues. CDR3 amino acids: CASRGAGGTKRGTDTQYF. DNA of the CDR3: TGTGCCAGCAGAGGAGCAGGAGGGACTAAGCGAGGCACAGATACGCAGTATTTT.

This clonotype was picked up many times. The chain is built from TRBV20-1 and TRBJ2-2; perhaps TRBD1 as D (6 bases). V lost 6 bases to trimming and J lost 3 bases, with 17 bases between them. Looked up from germline, CDR1 is DFQATT and CDR2 is SNEGSKA (reference sequence). The CDR3 runs 15 residues. The CDR3: CSAPVWGHDTGELFF. As DNA, the CDR3 is TGCAGTGCGCCGGTGTGGGGGCATGACACCGGGGAGCTGTTTTTT.

The table lists this clonotype with many counts. The chain's CDR3 is CASWDGHRADTQYF. The CDR3, as DNA: TGCGCCAGTTGGGACGGACATAGGGCAGATACGCAGTATTTT. V gene TRBV5-1 combines with J gene TRBJ2-3, with D possibly called TRBD1 or TRBD2 (5 bases each). This CDR3 is built from 14 residues. The germline gives CDR1 SGHRS, CDR2 YFSETQ. Between the trimmed V and J ends, which lost 8 bases and 4 bases, there was a span of 17 bases. The whole variable domain, remainder taken from reference TRBV5-1 and TRBJ2-3, is KAGVTQTPRYLIKTRGQQVTLSCSPISGHRSVSWYQQTPGQGLQFLFEYFSETQRNKGNFPGRFSGRQFSNSRSEMNVSTLELGDSALYLCASWDGHRADTQYFGPGTRLTVL.

This clonotype was recorded many times. The rearrangement uses TRBV4-2 and TRBJ2-7; possibly TRBD1 for D (5 bases). Germline CDR1 and CDR2: LGHNA and YNFKEQ. Trimming took off 0 bases at V and 2 bases at J, with 11 bases between the two ends. The CDR3 runs to 15 residues. The CDR3 DNA reads as TGTGCCAGCAGCCAAGATCCCGGACACACCTACGAGCAGTACTTC. Translated, it gives CASSQDPGHTYEQYF.

The chain has TRBV2 and TRBJ2-3; D possibly corresponds to TRBD2 (7 bases). Germline V gene lookup returns CDR1 SNHLY and CDR2 FYNNEI. V shed 7 bases and J shed 5 bases, with 19 bases lying between them. This CDR3 has 15 residues. The CDR3 DNA follows: TGTGCCAGCAAAGGGGGGGCTGGGGCCGGAGATACGCAGTATTTT. It encodes CASKGGAGAGDTQYF. The variable domain in full, completed from reference TRBV2 and TRBJ2-3, reads EPEVTQTPSHQVTQMGQEVILRCVPISNHLYFYWYRQILGQKVEFLVSFYNNEISEKSEIFDDQFSVERPDGSNFTLKIRSTKLEDSAMYFCASKGGAGAGDTQYFGPGTRLTVL.